These 21 T cell receptor beta chains came from one sample sequenced in a study of cytomegalovirus exposure and HLA in healthy donors. It was with 60 Vbeta and 13 Jbeta primers that the PCR ran. Profiled with immunoSEQ multiplex PCR; TCRdb holds only in-frame clones, not every one. The table shows 55,000 to 70,000 clones, with roughly 80% occurring only once. The sample comprised PBMCs. These receptors originate from a human donor in good health.

The V call is TRBV10-3, the J call TRBJ1-1; 8 bases are shared with TRBD1. CDR1 and CDR2 from the germline V gene are ENHRY and SYGVKD. The CDR3 has 13 residues. Trimming cost V 3 bases and J 5 bases; bases outside gene matches: 2. CDR3: CAISDYRGTEAFF. CDR3 DNA sequence: TGTGCCATCAGTGACTACAGGGGGACTGAAGCTTTCTTT.

This sequence joins TRBV2 and TRBJ1-6; tentative D call: TRBD1 (6 bases). The CDR3 loop spans 14 amino acids. CDR1 is SNHLY, CDR2 FYNNEI, per germline. The ends were cut back, 6 bases at V and 9 bases at J, with 15 bases in the middle. CDR3 in amino acids: CASSTQGRGSPLHF. CDR3 sequence (DNA): TGTGCCAGCAGCACTCAGGGGCGAGGTTCACCCCTCCACTTT.

Concerning this clone itself: Different DNA sequences within this sample yield the same CDR3. The V and J genes are TRBV11-2 and TRBJ1-1; 8 bases line up with TRBD1. Trimming at V came to 5 bases and at J to 0 bases, leaving 17 bases not matched to a gene. Germline V gives CDR1 SGHAT, CDR2 FQNNGV. The CDR3 is 19 amino acids. In DNA form, the CDR3 reads TGTGCCAGCAGCCCCGGCCCGGGACAGGAAGTGCCCCTGAACACTGAAGCTTTCTTT. Amino acid sequence: CASSPGPGQEVPLNTEAFF.

About this clone: A junction end diverges from the germline sequence, so it may reflect a read error. The chain recombines TRBV7-7 with TRBJ2-1; 7 positions agree with TRBD2. The CDR3 runs to 15 residues. Germline V gives CDR1 SSHAT, CDR2 FNYEAQ (reference sequence). The CDR3 region is CASSQRLAGDNEQFF. The CDR3 DNA reads as TGTGCTAGCAGCCAACGACTGGCGGGAGACAATGAGCAGTTCTTC.

The chain is built from TRBV15 and TRBJ2-5; tentative D call: TRBD1 (5 bases). CDR3 length: 16 residues. The germline CDR1 and CDR2 sequences are LNHNV and YYDKDF (reference sequence). V lost 5 bases, J lost 5 bases, and 21 bases lay in between. DNA for the CDR3: TGTGCCACCAGCCCCCGAGATGAGCTTGGGGCGGAGACCCAGTACTTC. Its protein is CATSPRDELGAETQYF.

The chain joins TRBV5-6 to TRBJ1-1, with 9 bases fitting TRBD1. V trimming: 4 bases; J trimming: 1 base; junction bases outside the gene matches: 5. Germline V gene data show CDR1 as SGHDT and CDR2 as YYEEEE. This CDR3 spans 15 amino acids. The CDR3 coding sequence is TGTGCCAGCAGCGCCGGGACAGGGAAGAACACTGAAGCTTTCTTT. It specifies CASSAGTGKNTEAFF.

The chain carries TRBV7-6 and TRBJ2-2; 11 bases are shared with TRBD2. CDR1 is SGHVS and CDR2 is FNYEAQ in the germline V gene. V was clipped by 5 bases and J by 6 bases; unmatched bases: 5. The CDR3 covers 15 residues. CDR3 DNA sequence: TGTGCCAGCAGCACACTAGCGGGAGAAGCCGGGGAGCTGTTTTTT. Protein: CASSTLAGEAGELFF.

This rearrangement joins TRBV4-3 to TRBJ1-2; D call uncertain. Trimming shortened V by 6 bases and J by 8 bases, and 19 bases separated the two germline ends. The CDR3 has 14 residues. Germline CDR1 reads LGHNA; CDR2 reads YSLEER. CDR3 in amino acids: CASRDPTDLSGYTF. In DNA form, the CDR3 reads TGCGCCAGCAGGGATCCTACAGATCTCTCCGGCTACACCTTC.

The CDR3 sequence: CASSAQKQVAGDETQYF. The CDR3 DNA follows: TGTGCCAGTAGTGCTCAAAAGCAGGTAGCGGGAGACGAGACCCAGTACTTC. The V call is TRBV19, the J call TRBJ2-5, with 9 bases aligning to TRBD2. Germline V gives CDR1 LNHDA, CDR2 SQIVND (reference sequence). This CDR3 spans 17 amino acids. Trimming took 5 bases from V and 5 from J; bases not matched to a gene: 15.

The CDR3 DNA follows: TGCGCCAGCACTCTAGCGGGGAGACAAGAGACCCAGTACTTC. Its protein product is CASTLAGRQETQYF. The chain has TRBV5-1 and TRBJ2-5; 9 nucleotides align to TRBD2. The CDR3 length is 14 residues. The germline V gene has CDR1 SGHRS and CDR2 YFSETQ. J lost 2 bases, V lost 6 bases, and 5 bases had no gene match.

This chain links TRBV27 with TRBJ2-7, with 8 nucleotides matching TRBD2. Germline CDR1 and CDR2: MNHEY and SMNVEV (reference sequence). V lost 4 bases to trimming and J lost 0 bases; unmatched junction nucleotides: 5. The CDR3 contains 15 residues. CDR3 amino acids: CASSYSGKSSYEQYF. CDR3 bases: TGTGCCAGCAGTTATAGCGGGAAGAGCTCCTACGAGCAGTACTTC.

This clone appeared once. The chain is built from TRBV29-1 and TRBJ1-4; 8 bases are a match to TRBD1. Germline lookup yields CDR1 SQVTM and CDR2 ANQGSEA. The CDR3 consists of 15 residues. Trimming at V came to 6 bases and at J to 3 bases, leaving 9 bases not matched to a gene. The CDR3, as DNA: TGCAGCGTAACCGGACAGGGATCACCTAATGAAAAACTGTTTTTT. Translating it yields CSVTGQGSPNEKLFF. The variable domain in full, with the rest retrieved from reference TRBV29-1 and TRBJ1-4, is SAVISQKPSRDICQRGTSLTIQCQVDSQVTMMFWYRQQPGQSLTLIATANQGSEATYESGFVIDKFPISRPNLTFSTLTVSNMSPEDSSIYLCSVTGQGSPNEKLFFGSGTQLSVL.

The V call is TRBV5-4, the J call TRBJ2-2, with D tentatively TRBD2 (5 bases). There are 15 residues in the CDR3. Between the trimmed V and J ends, which lost 3 bases and 1 base, there was a span of 10 bases. Germline V gene data show CDR1 as SGHNT and CDR2 as YYREEE (reference sequence). The CDR3 reads CASSSKEVNTGELFF. CDR3 sequence (DNA): TGTGCCAGCAGCTCCAAGGAGGTGAACACCGGGGAGCTGTTTTTT.

This clone appeared a few times. The same CDR3 also results from other DNA sequences found in this sample. This chain joins TRBV30 and TRBJ2-7; possibly TRBD1 for D (6 bases). V was trimmed by 0 bases and J by 3 bases, leaving 6 bases between them. The CDR3 consists of 12 residues. The germline gives CDR1 GTSNPN, CDR2 SVGIG (reference sequence). The CDR3 spells CAWSVGGYEQYF. For the CDR3, the DNA is TGTGCCTGGAGTGTAGGGGGCTACGAGCAGTACTTC.

The J gene is TRBJ2-3, the V gene TRBV10-3; 10 bases map to TRBD2. Germline lookup yields CDR1 ENHRY and CDR2 SYGVKD. V dropped 0 bases and J dropped 4; count of bases not matched to a gene: 4. The CDR3 spans 16 residues. The CDR3 DNA reads as TGTGCCATCAGTGAGTCGGGTAGCGGGGGGCCAGATACGCAGTATTTT. Its translation: CAISESGSGGPDTQYF.

The V gene is TRBV18, the J gene TRBJ2-7; tentatively, D is TRBD2 (6 bases). The CDR3 is 14 residues long. Germline lookup yields CDR1 KGHSH and CDR2 LQKENI. Trimming cost V 3 bases and J 0 bases, with 9 bases left between them. CDR3 residues: CASSPRGLSYEQYF. The CDR3 DNA reads as TGTGCCAGCTCACCGAGGGGACTCTCCTACGAGCAGTACTTC.

The J gene is TRBJ1-4, the V gene TRBV9; D unclear. CDR3 length: 13 amino acids. Per germline, CDR1 SGDLS and CDR2 YYNGEE. V dropped 0 bases and J dropped 10 bases, with 10 bases sitting between them. The CDR3 loop reads CASSVAGIGKLFF. DNA of the CDR3: TGTGCCAGCAGCGTAGCCGGGATCGGAAAACTGTTTTTT.

The V gene is TRBV19, the J gene TRBJ2-1; 8 nucleotides align to TRBD2. This CDR3 spans 15 amino acids. The germline gives CDR1 LNHDA, CDR2 SQIVND (reference sequence). The trim removed 3 bases at V and 6 bases at J, leaving 7 bases unmatched. For the CDR3, the DNA is TGTGCCAGTAGTATCCTTAGCGGGACGGGCAATGAGCAGTTCTTC. Translated: CASSILSGTGNEQFF.

The chain employs TRBV7-2 and TRBJ1-6; 7 nucleotides align to TRBD1. The CDR3 sequence is 15 residues long. Trimming cost V 0 bases and J 10 bases; bases outside gene matches: 6. Germline V lookup: CDR1 SGHTA, CDR2 FQGNSA. CDR3 DNA sequence: TGTGCCAGCAGCTTAGCGGTACAGGGGTGGTCACCCCTCCACTTT. Translating it yields CASSLAVQGWSPLHF.

A single count supports this clone. The CDR3 loop is CASSGYRVSNQPQHF. The CDR3 DNA is TGTGCCAGCAGTGGCTACAGGGTTAGCAATCAGCCCCAGCATTTT. V usage is TRBV6-1 and J usage is TRBJ1-5; maybe TRBD1 (6 bases). CDR3 length equals 15 residues. Deletions cut 4 bases from V and 0 bases from J, with 10 bases between. CDR1 and CDR2 from the germline V gene are MNHNS and SASEGT.

The rearrangement uses TRBV5-5 and TRBJ1-2; D is unresolved. Trimming stripped 0 bases from V and 4 bases from J, with 13 bases between. Germline V CDR1 and CDR2: SGHKS, YYEKEE (reference sequence). There are 15 residues in the CDR3. The CDR3 bases are TGTGCCAGCAGCTTGGGAGGTACTCTTGTCTATGGCTACACCTTC. This gives the protein CASSLGGTLVYGYTF. The variable domain in full, with the rest retrieved from reference TRBV5-5 and TRBJ1-2, is DAGVTQSPTHLIKTRGQQVTLRCSPISGHKSVSWYQQVLGQGPQFIFQYYEKEERGRGNFPDRFSARQFPNYSSELNVNALLLGDSALYLCASSLGGTLVYGYTFGSGTRLTVV.